Below, 27 T cell receptor beta chains from the same sample are listed, as sequenced in a study of T-cell reconstitution after alpha-beta-depleted transplantation in children. The library targeted TCRbeta and was prepared with unique molecular identifiers. Via MiXCR, TCRdb re-called the PCR reads, giving one row per CDR3 protein. The sample lists 200,000 to 250,000 distinct CDR3 sequences; 8% to 9.5% were seen once. This specimen was PBMCs from the stem cell graft donor, taken from the stem cell graft. Receptor source: a human donor who donated a stem cell graft to a child with acute lymphoblastic leukemia.

The chain is built from TRBV4-2 and TRBJ1-5; 7 bases line up with TRBD1. J lost 2 bases, V lost 3 bases, and 16 bases had no gene match. The germline V gene has CDR1 LGHNA and CDR2 YNFKEQ. The CDR3 has 19 residues. CDR3 sequence reads: CASSHLTSSTGSRNQPQHF. In nucleotides, the CDR3 is TGTGCCAGCAGCCACCTAACCTCTTCGACAGGGAGCCGCAATCAGCCCCAGCATTTT.

The rearrangement joins TRBV18 to TRBJ1-6; perhaps TRBD1 as D (5 bases). CDR1 is KGHSH, CDR2 LQKENI, per germline. Trimming took 8 bases from V and 6 from J, leaving 11 bases between them. The CDR3 consists of 13 residues. Here the CDR3 DNA reads TGTGCCAGCCGGACGGGGACTAATTCACCCCTCCACTTT. Translation gives CASRTGTNSPLHF.

V usage is TRBV4-1 and J usage is TRBJ1-5; D gene uncertain. CDR3 length: 16 amino acids. Trimming cost V 0 bases and J 2 bases, with 11 bases left between them. CDR1 and CDR2 from the germline V gene are MGHRA and YSYEKL. The CDR3 sequence is CASSQDAGGGNQPQHF. CDR3 coding DNA: TGCGCCAGCAGCCAAGATGCAGGAGGTGGCAATCAGCCCCAGCATTTT.

This clonotype turned up a few times. The chain has TRBV5-1 and TRBJ1-4; 7 bases align to TRBD1. The germline gives CDR1 SGHRS, CDR2 YFSETQ. Trimming took 3 bases from V and 5 from J; bases not matched to a gene: 7. This CDR3 region has 15 residues. The CDR3 loop reads CASSSTTGTNEKLFF. The CDR3 nucleotides are TGCGCCAGCAGCTCAACGACAGGGACCAATGAAAAACTGTTTTTT.

This clonotype has more than one count but fewer than ten. The rearrangement links TRBV10-2 to TRBJ1-2; the match to TRBD1 covers 7 bases. The CDR3 covers 13 residues. Trimming at V came to 2 bases and at J to 7 bases, leaving 4 bases not matched to a gene. Germline V gene data show CDR1 as WSHSY and CDR2 as SAAADI. The CDR3 DNA is TGCGCCAGCAGTGAGGCGACAGGGCGTGGCTACACCTTC. Protein product: CASSEATGRGYTF.

This clonotype was found a few times. The rearrangement links TRBV7-6 to TRBJ1-6; D ambiguous. CDR3 length equals 15 residues. Trimming removed 3 bases from V and 7 bases from J, with 13 bases in between. The germline CDR1 and CDR2 sequences are SGHVS and FNYEAQ. DNA of the CDR3: TGTGCCAGCAGCTTCGGCGGTTCGTGGAATTCACCCCTCCACTTT. Its translation: CASSFGGSWNSPLHF. Variable domain in full (rest from reference TRBV7-6 and TRBJ1-6): GAGVSQSPRYKVTKRGQDVALRCDPISGHVSLYWYRQALGQGPEFLTYFNYEAQQDKSGLPNDRFSAERPEGSISTLTIQRTEQRDSAMYRCASSFGGSWNSPLHFGNGTRLTVT.

This clonotype has a handful of counts. The gene calls are TRBV20-1 and TRBJ1-1, with unresolved D. There are 14 residues in the CDR3. The V end was cut by 2 bases, the J end by 0 bases, with 10 bases between. Germline lookup yields CDR1 DFQATT and CDR2 SNEGSKA (reference sequence). The CDR3 sequence is CSARLGSMNTEAFF. CDR3 DNA: TGCAGTGCTAGATTAGGCAGCATGAACACTGAAGCTTTCTTT.

The genes are TRBV4-2 and TRBJ2-4; perhaps D is TRBD1 or TRBD2 (6 bases each). The CDR3 sequence is 21 residues long. Germline V gene sequence: CDR1 LGHNA, CDR2 YNFKEQ. V was clipped by 4 bases and J by 1 base, with 29 bases between them. CDR3: CASSLDRRGRGVTMAKNIQYF. CDR3 nucleotides: TGTGCCAGCAGCCTAGACAGGCGGGGCAGGGGCGTCACGATGGCCAAAAACATTCAGTACTTC.

The table lists this clonotype with many counts. J is TRBJ2-1 and V is TRBV12-3 or TRBV12-4, with no clear D. The CDR3 totals 14 residues. The V gene lost 1 base and the J gene lost 6 bases, with 10 bases spanning the gap. CDR3 amino acids: CASSLGLDVNEQFF. CDR3 bases: TGTGCCAGCAGTTTAGGGTTGGACGTCAATGAGCAGTTCTTC.

This clonotype was picked up many times. The CDR3 loop reads CSARQQGSGYTF. Here the CDR3 DNA reads TGCAGTGCTAGGCAACAAGGAAGTGGCTACACCTTC. This chain uses TRBV20-1 with TRBJ1-2; no reliable D call. CDR1 is DFQATT, CDR2 SNEGSKA, per germline (reference sequence). The germline V and J ends were trimmed by 3 bases and 7 bases, with 12 bases remaining between them. The CDR3 has 12 amino acids.

The chain carries TRBV7-9 and TRBJ2-5; TRBD1 agrees at 8 bases. CDR1 is SEHNR, CDR2 FQNEAQ, per germline (reference sequence). The length of the CDR3 is 15 residues. The V segment lost 5 bases and the J segment 5 bases; nucleotides outside the gene matches: 10. The CDR3, as DNA: TGTGCCAGCAGCGGAAGCAGGGGGCTTTGGGAGACCCAGTACTTC. This encodes CASSGSRGLWETQYF.

This clonotype was counted only a few times. The CDR3 reads CASSLNPSSGVKNEQFF. For the CDR3, the DNA is TGTGCCAGCAGTTTAAACCCTTCTAGCGGGGTTAAGAATGAGCAGTTCTTC. The V gene is TRBV7-9, the J gene TRBJ2-1, with 9 positions matching TRBD2. The V segment lost 6 bases and the J segment 7 bases; nucleotides outside the gene matches: 16. Per the germline V gene, CDR1 is SEHNR and CDR2 is FQNEAQ (reference sequence). This CDR3 has 17 residues.

This clonotype came up many times. The chain links TRBV4-1 to TRBJ1-3; 8 nucleotides align to TRBD1. CDR3 length: 17 amino acids. The V gene end was trimmed by 2 bases and the J gene end by 5 bases; junction bases not matched to a gene: 11. CDR1 is MGHRA and CDR2 is YSYEKL in the germline V gene. The CDR3 DNA reads TGCGCCAGCAGCCAACGCGCGACAGGGGATTTAAGAAACACCATATATTTT. Translation gives CASSQRATGDLRNTIYF.

This clonotype was counted between two and nine times. The chain has TRBV30 and TRBJ2-7; 9 nucleotides line up with TRBD1. CDR3 length: 15 residues. Germline V gene lookup returns CDR1 GTSNPN and CDR2 SVGIG (reference sequence). The trim removed 4 bases at V and 4 bases at J, leaving 11 bases unmatched. This CDR3 reads CAWNFQDRGPYEQYF. The CDR3 DNA follows: TGTGCCTGGAATTTCCAGGACAGGGGACCGTACGAGCAGTACTTC.

V gene TRBV19 combines with J gene TRBJ2-3; maybe TRBD2 (7 bases). Germline V gene data show CDR1 as LNHDA and CDR2 as SQIVND (reference sequence). The length of the CDR3 is 14 residues. Trimming stripped 8 bases from V and 6 bases from J, with 18 bases between. The CDR3 nucleotides are TGTGCCAGTGCTCCTAGGGGGGGCATGGATACGCAGTATTTT. Its protein is CASAPRGGMDTQYF.

Details on this clonotype: This likely comes from a read error, as the CDR3 has no conserved phenylalanine or tryptophan at its end. This chain uses TRBV9 with TRBJ2-4; the D gene is possibly TRBD1 (6 bases). CDR1 SGDLS and CDR2 YYNGEE come from the germline V gene. Trimming cost V 4 bases and J 4 bases, with 9 bases left between them. CDR3 length: 13 amino acids. The CDR3 protein is CASSPDSKNIQYY. The CDR3 nucleotides are TGTGCCAGCAGCCCGGACAGTAAAAACATTCAGTACTAC.

The chain employs TRBV7-9 and TRBJ1-1; D might be TRBD1 (6 bases). V lost 5 bases and J lost 5, with 21 bases in between. Looked up from germline, CDR1 is SEHNR and CDR2 is FQNEAQ (reference sequence). This CDR3 spans 16 amino acids. The CDR3 DNA follows: TGTGCCAGCAGCCCCGCCGGGGCAGGGGTCGGGACTGAAGCTTTCTTT. Translating gives CASSPAGAGVGTEAFF.

This clonotype was detected ten times or more. The chain employs TRBV5-1 and TRBJ2-5; a weak D match, TRBD2 (5 bases). The CDR3 is 14 amino acids. CDR1 and CDR2 (germline): SGHRS, YFSETQ. V dropped 2 bases and J dropped 4 bases, with 12 bases sitting between them. This CDR3 reads CASSLESEGETQYF. The CDR3 DNA follows: TGCGCCAGCAGCTTAGAAAGTGAGGGAGAGACCCAGTACTTC.

There are a few counts of this clonotype. The chain joins TRBV5-1 to TRBJ1-1; the D gene is possibly TRBD1 (6 bases). The ends were cut back, 4 bases at V and 11 bases at J, with 18 bases in the middle. CDR1 is SGHRS and CDR2 is YFSETQ in the germline V gene. The length of the CDR3 is 13 residues. This CDR3 reads CASSRDRIAGAFF. Written as DNA, the CDR3 is TGCGCCAGCAGCCGCGACAGGATTGCTGGGGCTTTCTTT.

This clonotype came up a few times. The J gene is TRBJ1-1, the V gene TRBV5-1, with 7 bases identical to TRBD1. J lost 0 bases, V lost 4 bases, and 9 bases had no gene match. Germline V lookup: CDR1 SGHRS, CDR2 YFSETQ. This CDR3 contains 16 residues. The CDR3 protein is CASSQTGQTLNTEAFF. CDR3 sequence (DNA): TGCGCCAGCAGCCAAACGGGACAGACGTTGAACACTGAAGCTTTCTTT.

There are a few counts of this clonotype. The chain joins TRBV29-1 to TRBJ2-5; D tentatively reads TRBD1 or TRBD2 (7 bases each). V lost 3 bases, J lost 4 bases, and 18 bases lay in between. This CDR3 contains 15 residues. From germline, CDR1 is SQVTM and CDR2 ANQGSEA. This chain's CDR3 is CSVEGRQGGRETQYF. In DNA form, the CDR3 reads TGCAGCGTTGAGGGTCGACAGGGAGGGCGAGAGACCCAGTACTTC.

Many counts were recorded for this clonotype. The gene calls are TRBV2 and TRBJ1-5; D may be TRBD1 (5 bases). CDR3 length: 14 amino acids. V gave up 4 bases and J gave up 1 base, with 8 bases separating them. The germline V gene encodes CDR1 SNHLY and CDR2 FYNNEI. This CDR3 is CASSVGRSNQPQHF. CDR3 in DNA: TGTGCCAGCAGTGTGGGACGGAGCAATCAGCCCCAGCATTTT.

About this clonotype itself: It is likely a read error, because the conserved phenylalanine at the end of the CDR3 is missing. The genes are TRBV5-1 and TRBJ1-1, with D perhaps TRBD1 (6 bases). Deletions cut 4 bases from V and 7 bases from J, with 11 bases between. Germline V gives CDR1 SGHRS, CDR2 YFSETQ. This CDR3 is 12 amino acids long. CDR3 residues: CASSQDRVEAFC. The CDR3 bases are TGCGCCAGCAGCCAGGACAGAGTTGAAGCTTTCTGT.

The rearrangement uses TRBV29-1 and TRBJ1-1, with 7 bases identical to TRBD1. This CDR3 is 12 amino acids long. V lost 5 bases and J lost 5; bases outside the gene matches: 5. Germline assignment: CDR1 SQVTM and CDR2 ANQGSEA. This chain's CDR3 is CSVPDRETEAFF. In DNA form, the CDR3 reads TGCAGCGTTCCTGACAGGGAGACTGAAGCTTTCTTT.

This clonotype was seen more than once but under ten times. The genes are TRBV24-1 and TRBJ2-5; D may be TRBD1 (6 bases). CDR1 KGHDR and CDR2 SFDVKD come from the germline V gene. Trimming left V 3 bases short and J 4 bases short, with 14 bases between. The CDR3 has 15 amino acids. CDR3 region: CATSDGGQGRETQYF. The CDR3 DNA reads as TGTGCCACCAGTGATGGGGGTCAGGGGCGAGAGACCCAGTACTTC.

The genes are TRBV7-2 and TRBJ1-2; 10 nucleotides agree with TRBD1. Germline V lookup: CDR1 SGHTA, CDR2 FQGNSA. V gave up 4 bases and J gave up 8 bases; unmatched junction bases: 7. The CDR3 runs to 14 residues. CDR3 residues: CASSSAGTGVGYTF. CDR3 nucleotides: TGTGCCAGCAGCTCAGCCGGGACAGGGGTAGGCTACACCTTC.

This clonotype has more than one count but fewer than ten. V gene TRBV4-1 combines with J gene TRBJ2-7, with TRBD2 as a possible D gene (7 bases). Germline CDR1 is MGHRA and CDR2 is YSYEKL. The CDR3 covers 16 residues. Trimming left V 0 bases short and J 4 bases short, with 16 bases between. The CDR3 DNA reads TGCGCCAGCAGCCAAGATAGGGGGGGCGTCGCGTACGAGCAGTACTTC. Translation gives CASSQDRGGVAYEQYF.